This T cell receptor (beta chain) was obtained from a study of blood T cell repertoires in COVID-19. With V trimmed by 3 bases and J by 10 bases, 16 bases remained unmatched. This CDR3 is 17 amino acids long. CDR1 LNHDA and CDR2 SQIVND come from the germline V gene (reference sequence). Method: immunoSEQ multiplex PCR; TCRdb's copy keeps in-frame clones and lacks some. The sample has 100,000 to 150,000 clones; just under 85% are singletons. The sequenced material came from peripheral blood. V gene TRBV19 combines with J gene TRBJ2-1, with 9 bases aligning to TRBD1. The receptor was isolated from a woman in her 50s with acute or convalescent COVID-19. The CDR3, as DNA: TGTGCCAGTAGTATTGGGGGAGGGACAGGGATCTTAACAGAGCAGTTCTTC. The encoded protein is CASSIGGGTGILTEQFF.